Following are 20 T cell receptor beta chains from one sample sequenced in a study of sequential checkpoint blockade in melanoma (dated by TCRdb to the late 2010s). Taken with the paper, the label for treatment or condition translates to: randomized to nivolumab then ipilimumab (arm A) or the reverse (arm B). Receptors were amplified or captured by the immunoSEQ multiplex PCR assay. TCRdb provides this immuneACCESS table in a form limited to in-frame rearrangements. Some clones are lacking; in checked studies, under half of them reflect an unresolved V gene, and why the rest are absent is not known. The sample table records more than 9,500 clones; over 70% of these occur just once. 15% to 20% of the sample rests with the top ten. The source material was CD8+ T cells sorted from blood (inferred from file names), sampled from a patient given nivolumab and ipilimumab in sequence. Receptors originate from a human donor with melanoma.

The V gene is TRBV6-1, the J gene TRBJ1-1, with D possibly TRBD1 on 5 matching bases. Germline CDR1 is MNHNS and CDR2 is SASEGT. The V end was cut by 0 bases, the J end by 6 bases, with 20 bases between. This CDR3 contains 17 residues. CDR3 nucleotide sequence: TGTGCCAGCAGTGAAGCGCTTCCGGGTGTGGGGGGGGCTGAAGCTTTCTTT. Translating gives CASSEALPGVGGAEAFF.

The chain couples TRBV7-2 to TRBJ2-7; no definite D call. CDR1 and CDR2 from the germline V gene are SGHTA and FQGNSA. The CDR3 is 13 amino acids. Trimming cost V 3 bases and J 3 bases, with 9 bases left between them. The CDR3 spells CASSFDSIYEQYF. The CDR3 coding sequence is TGTGCCAGCAGCTTTGACTCAATCTACGAGCAGTACTTC.

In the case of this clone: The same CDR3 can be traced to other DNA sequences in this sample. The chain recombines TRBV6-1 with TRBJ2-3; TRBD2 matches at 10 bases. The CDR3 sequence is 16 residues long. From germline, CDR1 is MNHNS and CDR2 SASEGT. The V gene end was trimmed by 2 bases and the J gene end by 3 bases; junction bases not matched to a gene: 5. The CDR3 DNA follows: TGTGCCAGCAGTGAAAAGAGCGGGGGGGGTACAGATACGCAGTATTTT. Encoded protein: CASSEKSGGGTDTQYF.

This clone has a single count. CDR3: CASCVGVRYEQYF. The CDR3 DNA follows: TGCGCCAGCTGTGTGGGAGTTCGGTACGAGCAGTACTTC. The chain carries TRBV10-2 and TRBJ2-7, with D maybe TRBD2 (5 bases). V was clipped by 8 bases and J by 4 bases, with 15 bases between them. CDR1 is WSHSY and CDR2 is SAAADI in the germline V gene. The CDR3 consists of 13 residues.

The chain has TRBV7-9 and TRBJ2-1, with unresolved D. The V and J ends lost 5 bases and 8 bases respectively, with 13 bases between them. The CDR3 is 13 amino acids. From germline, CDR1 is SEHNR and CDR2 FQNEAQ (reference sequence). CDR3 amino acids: CASSPQELYEQFF. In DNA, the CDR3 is TGTGCCAGCAGCCCCCAGGAACTGTATGAGCAGTTCTTC.

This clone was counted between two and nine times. The CDR3 nucleotides read TGTGCCAGCAGCAGTCGCGGAGCTGAAGCTTTCTTT. This codes for CASSSRGAEAFF. The V gene is TRBV9, the J gene TRBJ1-1; D unresolved. The CDR3 consists of 12 residues. Deletions cut 4 bases from V and 6 bases from J, with 10 bases between. The germline V gene encodes CDR1 SGDLS and CDR2 YYNGEE.

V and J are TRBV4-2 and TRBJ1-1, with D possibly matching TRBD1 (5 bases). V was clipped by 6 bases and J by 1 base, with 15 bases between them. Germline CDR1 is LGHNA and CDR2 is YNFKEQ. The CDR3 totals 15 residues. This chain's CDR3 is CASSDPIGGNTEAFF. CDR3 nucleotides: TGTGCCAGCAGTGACCCGATCGGGGGGAACACTGAAGCTTTCTTT.

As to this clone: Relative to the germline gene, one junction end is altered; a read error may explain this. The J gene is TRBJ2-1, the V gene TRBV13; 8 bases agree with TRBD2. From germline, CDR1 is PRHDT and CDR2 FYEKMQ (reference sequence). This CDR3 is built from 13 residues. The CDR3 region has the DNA TGTGCCAGCAGCTTAGGTGCGGGAGGCCCCCGGCTCTTC. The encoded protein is CASSLGAGGPRLF.

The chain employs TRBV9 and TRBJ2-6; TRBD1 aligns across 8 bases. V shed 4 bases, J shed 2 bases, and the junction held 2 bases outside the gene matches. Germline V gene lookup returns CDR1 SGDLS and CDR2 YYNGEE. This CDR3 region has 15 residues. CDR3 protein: CASSRQGPGANVLTF. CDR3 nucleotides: TGTGCCAGCAGCCGACAGGGGCCTGGGGCCAACGTCCTGACTTTC.

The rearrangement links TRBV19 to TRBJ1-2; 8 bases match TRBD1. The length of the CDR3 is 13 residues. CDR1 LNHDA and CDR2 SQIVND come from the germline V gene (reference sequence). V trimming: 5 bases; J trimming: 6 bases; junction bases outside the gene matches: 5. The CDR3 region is CASSPDRGNGYTF. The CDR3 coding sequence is TGTGCCAGTAGTCCCGACAGGGGAAATGGCTACACCTTC.

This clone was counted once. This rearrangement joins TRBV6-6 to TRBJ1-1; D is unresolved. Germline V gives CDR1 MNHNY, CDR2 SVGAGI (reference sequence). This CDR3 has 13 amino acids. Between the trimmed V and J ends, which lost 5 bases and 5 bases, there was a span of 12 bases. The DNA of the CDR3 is TGTGCCAGCAGTCCCGACACGTTGACTGAAGCTTTCTTT. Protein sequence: CASSPDTLTEAFF.

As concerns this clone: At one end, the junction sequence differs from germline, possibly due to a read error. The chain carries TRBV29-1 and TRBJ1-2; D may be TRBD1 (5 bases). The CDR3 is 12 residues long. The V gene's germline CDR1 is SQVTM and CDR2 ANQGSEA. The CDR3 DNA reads TGCAGCGTAGAAGACAGAACCTATGGCTACACCTTC. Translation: CSVEDRTYGYTF.

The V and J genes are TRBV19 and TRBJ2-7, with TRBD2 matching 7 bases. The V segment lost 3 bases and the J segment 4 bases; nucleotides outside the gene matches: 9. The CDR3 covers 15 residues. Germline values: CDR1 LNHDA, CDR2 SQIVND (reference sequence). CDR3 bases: TGTGCCAGTAGTATTGGTGGGGGGGTAAGTTACGAGCAGTACTTC. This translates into CASSIGGGVSYEQYF.

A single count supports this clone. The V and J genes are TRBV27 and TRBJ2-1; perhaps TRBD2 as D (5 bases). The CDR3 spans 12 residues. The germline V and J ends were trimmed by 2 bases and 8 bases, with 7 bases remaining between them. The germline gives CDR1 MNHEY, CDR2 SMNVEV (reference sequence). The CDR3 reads CASSLDGDEQFF. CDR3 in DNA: TGTGCCAGCAGTTTAGACGGGGATGAGCAGTTCTTC.

The chain's CDR3 is CASSERWSSYNEQFF. The DNA for the CDR3 is TGTGCCAGCAGTGAAAGGTGGAGCTCCTACAATGAGCAGTTCTTC. The chain uses TRBV2 and TRBJ2-1; D call uncertain. This CDR3 is built from 15 residues. CDR1 and CDR2 from the germline V gene are SNHLY and FYNNEI. V dropped 2 bases and J dropped 0 bases, with 8 bases sitting between them.

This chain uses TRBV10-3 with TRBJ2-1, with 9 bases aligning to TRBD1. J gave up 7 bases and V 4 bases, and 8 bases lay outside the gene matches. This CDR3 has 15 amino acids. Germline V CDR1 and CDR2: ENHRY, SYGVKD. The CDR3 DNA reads TGTGCCATCAGTGGTTCGGACAGGGGTACGAATGAGCAGTTCTTC. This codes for CAISGSDRGTNEQFF.

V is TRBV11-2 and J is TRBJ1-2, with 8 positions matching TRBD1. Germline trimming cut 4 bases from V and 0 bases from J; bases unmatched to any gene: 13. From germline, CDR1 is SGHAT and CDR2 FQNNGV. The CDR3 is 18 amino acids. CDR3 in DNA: TGTGCCAGCAGCTCTCCTCGAGACAGGGGTCTAGCTAACTATGGCTACACCTTC. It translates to CASSSPRDRGLANYGYTF.

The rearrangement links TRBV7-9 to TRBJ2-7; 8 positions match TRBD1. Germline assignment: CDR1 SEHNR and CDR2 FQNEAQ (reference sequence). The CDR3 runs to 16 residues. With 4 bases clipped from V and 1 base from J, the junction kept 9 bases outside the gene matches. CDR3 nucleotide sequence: TGTGCCAGCAGCTCCACACGGGACAGGAGGTCCTACGAGCAGTACTTC. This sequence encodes CASSSTRDRRSYEQYF.

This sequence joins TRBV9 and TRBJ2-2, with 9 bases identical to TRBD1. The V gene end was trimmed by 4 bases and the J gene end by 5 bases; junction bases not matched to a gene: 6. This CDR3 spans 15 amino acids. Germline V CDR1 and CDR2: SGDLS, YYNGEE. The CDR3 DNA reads TGTGCCAGCAGCATTACAGGGGGCTATACCGGGGAGCTGTTTTTT. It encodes CASSITGGYTGELFF.

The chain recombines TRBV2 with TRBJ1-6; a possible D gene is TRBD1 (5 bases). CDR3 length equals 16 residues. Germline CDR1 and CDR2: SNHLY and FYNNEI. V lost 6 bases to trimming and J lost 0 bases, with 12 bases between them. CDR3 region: CASREQASSYNSPLHF. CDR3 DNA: TGTGCCAGCAGGGAACAGGCGAGCTCCTATAATTCACCCCTCCACTTT.